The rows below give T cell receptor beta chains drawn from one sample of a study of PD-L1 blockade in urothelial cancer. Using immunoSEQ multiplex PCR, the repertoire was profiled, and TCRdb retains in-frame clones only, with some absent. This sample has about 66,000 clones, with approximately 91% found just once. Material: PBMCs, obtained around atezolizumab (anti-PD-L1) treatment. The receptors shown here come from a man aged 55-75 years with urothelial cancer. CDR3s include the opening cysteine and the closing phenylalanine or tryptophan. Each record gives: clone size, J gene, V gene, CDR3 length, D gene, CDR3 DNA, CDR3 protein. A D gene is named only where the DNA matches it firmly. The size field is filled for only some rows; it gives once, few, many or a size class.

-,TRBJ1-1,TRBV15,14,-,TGTGCCACCAGCCTTCTCACAGGGAACACTGAAGCTTTCTTT,CATSLLTGNTEAFF
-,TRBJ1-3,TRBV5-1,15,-,TGCGCCAGCAGCTTGGAAGCAGGGGTTGGAAACACCATATATTTT,CASSLEAGVGNTIYF
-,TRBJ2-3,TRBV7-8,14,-,TGTGCCAGCAGCTTCGTCGGGGGAACATATACGCAGTATTTT,CASSFVGGTYTQYF
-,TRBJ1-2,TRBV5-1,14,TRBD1,TGCGCCAGCAGTCGACAGGGAACTAACTATGGCTACACCTTC,CASSRQGTNYGYTF
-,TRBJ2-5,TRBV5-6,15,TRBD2,TGTGCCAGCAGCCCACTAGCGGGGGGCGGAGAGACCCAGTACTTC,CASSPLAGGGETQYF
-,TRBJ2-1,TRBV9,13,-,TGTGCCAGCAGCGCGGACGGGGGCAATGAGCAGTTCTTC,CASSADGGNEQFF
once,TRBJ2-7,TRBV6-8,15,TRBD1,TGTGCCAGCAGACCGGACAGGGGAAGCTCCTACGAGCAGTACTTC,CASRPDRGSSYEQYF
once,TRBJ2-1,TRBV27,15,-,TGTGCCAGCAGTTTTGGGGGACTCAGATACAATGAGCAGTTCTTC,CASSFGGLRYNEQFF
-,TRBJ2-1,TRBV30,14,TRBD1,TGTGCCTGGAGTGTACCCTCAGGGGGCAATGAGCAGTTCTTC,CAWSVPSGGNEQFF
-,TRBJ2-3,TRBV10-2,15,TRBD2,TGCGCCAGCAGTGAGCAAGCGGGAGAGTCAGATACGCAGTATTTT,CASSEQAGESDTQYF
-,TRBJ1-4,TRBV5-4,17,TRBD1,TGTGCCAGCAGCTCAACCCAGGACAGGGCGACTAATGAAAAACTGTTTTTT,CASSSTQDRATNEKLFF
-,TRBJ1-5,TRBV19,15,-,TGTGCCAGTAGTATATCCGGGGATAGCAATCAGCCCCAGCATTTT,CASSISGDSNQPQHF
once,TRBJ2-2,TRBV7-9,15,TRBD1,TGTGCCAGCAGCTTAGCAGGGGGCGATTCCGGGGAGCTGTTTTTT,CASSLAGGDSGELFF
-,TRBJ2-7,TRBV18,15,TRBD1,TGTGCCAGCTCACCACCGGACAGGGTCAACTACGAGCAGTACTTC,CASSPPDRVNYEQYF
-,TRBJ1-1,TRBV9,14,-,TGTGCCAGCAGCGTAGGAGTAATCTGGGGCGAAGCTTTCTTT,CASSVGVIWGEAFF
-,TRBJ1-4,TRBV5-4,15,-,TGTGCCAGCAGCTTGGAGAGTCGTAGTAATGAAAAACTGTTTTTT,CASSLESRSNEKLFF
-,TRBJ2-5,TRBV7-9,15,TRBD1,TGTGCCAGCAGCCCGGACAGGGCATGGGAAGAGACCCAGTACTTC,CASSPDRAWEETQYF
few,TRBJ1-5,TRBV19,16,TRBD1,TGTGCCAGTAGTATAGGGGACAGGGGGCTTCGTCAGCCCCAGCATTTT,CASSIGDRGLRQPQHF
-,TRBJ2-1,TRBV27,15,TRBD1,TGTGCCAGCAGTTTTAAGTACAGGGGCTACAATGAGCAGTTCTTC,CASSFKYRGYNEQFF
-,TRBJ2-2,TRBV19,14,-,TGTGCCAGTAGTATAGGCGGCATCACCGGGGAGCTGTTTTTT,CASSIGGITGELFF
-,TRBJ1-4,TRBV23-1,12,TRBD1,TGCGCCAGGGGACAGCGATTTGAAAAACTGTTTTTT,CARGQRFEKLFF
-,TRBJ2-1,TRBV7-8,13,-,TGTGCCAGCAGCTTATCTATTTACAATGAGCAGTTCTTC,CASSLSIYNEQFF
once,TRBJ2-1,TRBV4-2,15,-,TGTGCCAGCAGCCAAGATTTTAGCTCCTACAATGAGCAGTTCTTC,CASSQDFSSYNEQFF
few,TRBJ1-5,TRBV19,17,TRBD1,TGTGCCAGTAGTACCCAATTAGACAGGGTGAGCAATCAGCCCCAGCATTTT,CASSTQLDRVSNQPQHF
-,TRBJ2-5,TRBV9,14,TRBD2,TGTGCCAGCAGCATCGGGACTAGCGGAGAGACCCAGTACTTC,CASSIGTSGETQYF
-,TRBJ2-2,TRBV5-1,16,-,TGCGCCAGCAGCCGCCAGGAGGGGGCGAGCACCGGGGAGCTGTTTTTT,CASSRQEGASTGELFF
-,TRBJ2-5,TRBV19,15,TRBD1,TGTGCCAGTAGTATAACGACAGGGTACCAAGAGACCCAGTACTTC,CASSITTGYQETQYF
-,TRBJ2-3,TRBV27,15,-,TGTGCCAGCAGTTACCTTTACGGGGGCACAGATACGCAGTATTTT,CASSYLYGGTDTQYF
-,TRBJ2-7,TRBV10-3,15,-,TGTGCCATCAGTGGGTCGACAGCACTTCCCATCGAGCAGTACTTC,CAISGSTALPIEQYF
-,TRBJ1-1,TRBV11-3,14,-,TGTGCCAGCGTTGACAGACACCGGAACACTGAAGCTTTCTTT,CASVDRHRNTEAFF
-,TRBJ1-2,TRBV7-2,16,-,TGTGCCAGCAGCTTAGAACTAGGCCGGTACATCTATGGCTACACCTTC,CASSLELGRYIYGYTF
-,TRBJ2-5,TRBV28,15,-,TGTGCCAGCAGTTTTAGCAGACAGACCGGAAGGACCCAGTACTTC,CASSFSRQTGRTQYF
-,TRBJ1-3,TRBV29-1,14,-,TGCAGCGTTGCGCGCCAATTGCCCGGAAACACCATATATTTT,CSVARQLPGNTIYF
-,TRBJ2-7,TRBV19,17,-,TGTGCCAGTAGCCCATCTTACGGGCAGGGAGGCGGCTACGAGCAGTACTTC,CASSPSYGQGGGYEQYF
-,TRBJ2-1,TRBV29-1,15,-,TGCAGCGTCGAAGCGGGCAGGGGGTCCTACAATGAGCAGTTCTTC,CSVEAGRGSYNEQFF
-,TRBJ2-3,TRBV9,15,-,TGTGCCAGCAGCGTAATGACGGGAAGAAAAGATACGCAGTATTTT,CASSVMTGRKDTQYF
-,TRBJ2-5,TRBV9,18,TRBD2,TGTGCCAGCAGCGTGGCTGGGTTGGTAGCGGGGCCCCAAGAGACCCAGTACTTC,CASSVAGLVAGPQETQYF
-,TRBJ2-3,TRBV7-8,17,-,TGTGCCAGCAGCGCTAGAGAGTTACTAGCTAGCACAGATACGCAGTATTTT,CASSARELLASTDTQYF
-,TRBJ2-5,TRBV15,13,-,TGTGCCACCAGCAGGGACTGGAAAGAGACCCAGTACTTC,CATSRDWKETQYF
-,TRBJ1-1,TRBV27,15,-,TGTGCCAGCAGCCCCAGCCCGGGCGGGGCCACTGAAGCTTTCTTT,CASSPSPGGATEAFF
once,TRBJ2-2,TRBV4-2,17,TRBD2,TGTGCCAGCAGCCGAGGGACTAGCGGGCCGAACACCGGGGAGCTGTTTTTT,CASSRGTSGPNTGELFF
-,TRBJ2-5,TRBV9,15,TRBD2,TGTGCCAGCAGCGTAGAGTCTAGCGGGCAAGAGACCCAGTACTTC,CASSVESSGQETQYF
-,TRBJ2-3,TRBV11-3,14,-,TGTGCCAGCAGTTTAGGTAGGGGCGCAGATACGCAGTATTTT,CASSLGRGADTQYF
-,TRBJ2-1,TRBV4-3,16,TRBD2,TGCGCCAGCAGCCAGGACTGGCGGGAGGTCAGAGATGAGCAGTTCTTC,CASSQDWREVRDEQFF
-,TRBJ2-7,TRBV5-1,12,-,TGCGCCAGCAGCTTCGACGGGAACGAGCAGTACTTC,CASSFDGNEQYF
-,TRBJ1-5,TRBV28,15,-,TGTGCCAGCAGGGGGCCCGGGCTGGGAAATCAGCCCCAGCATTTT,CASRGPGLGNQPQHF
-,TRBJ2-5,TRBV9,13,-,TGTGCCAGCAGTTGGGGGGTGGAAGAGACCCAGTACTTC,CASSWGVEETQYF
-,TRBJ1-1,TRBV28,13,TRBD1,TGTGCCAGCAGACCGACAGGGAGAACTGAAGCTTTCTTT,CASRPTGRTEAFF
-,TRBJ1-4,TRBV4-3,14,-,TGCGCCAGCAGCCACGACACGGCTGGTGAAAAACTGTTTTTT,CASSHDTAGEKLFF
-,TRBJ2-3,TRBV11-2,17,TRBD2,TGTGCCAGCAGCTCCCCGGTTCGGACTAGCGGGAAGGATACGCAGTATTTT,CASSSPVRTSGKDTQYF
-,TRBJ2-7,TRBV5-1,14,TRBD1,TGCGCCAGCAGCTTGCAATTGACAGGGGACGAGCAGTACTTC,CASSLQLTGDEQYF
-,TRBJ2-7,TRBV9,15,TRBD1,TGTGCCAGCAGCGTAGAGACAGGGGGGACCTACGAGCAGTACTTC,CASSVETGGTYEQYF
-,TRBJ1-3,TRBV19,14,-,TGTGCCAGTAGTCCAACAGGGACTGGAAACACCATATATTTT,CASSPTGTGNTIYF
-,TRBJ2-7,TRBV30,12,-,TGTGCCTGGAGCGTTATGTCCTACGAGCAGTACTTC,CAWSVMSYEQYF